The 21 T cell receptor beta chains in this list originate from one sample, sequenced in a study of Graves' ophthalmopathy and Graves' hyperthyroidism. RNA transcripts yielded amplified TCR beta CDR3 regions. RT-PCR was first run with HTBI primers, then multiplex PCR in a second round. Each CDR3 protein is one row after TCRdb ran MiXCR on the multiplex PCR reads. The sample holds roughly 400,000 distinct CDR3 sequences, roughly 18% seen once. The source material was peripheral blood. The source is a woman under 30 with Graves' ophthalmopathy.

Ten or more counts support this clonotype. This chain uses TRBV11-2 with TRBJ2-7; weak D call: TRBD1 (5 bases). CDR1 is SGHAT, CDR2 FQNNGV, per germline. The CDR3 consists of 17 residues. V dropped 3 bases and J dropped 2 bases, with 20 bases sitting between them. The CDR3 sequence: CASSFDGFGQGPYEQYF. The CDR3 DNA is TGTGCCAGCAGCTTCGACGGTTTTGGGCAGGGCCCCTACGAGCAGTACTTC. Looking up the rest from reference TRBV11-2 and TRBJ2-7 gives the full variable domain: EAGVAQSPRYKIIEKRQSVAFWCNPISGHATLYWYQQILGQGPKLLIQFQNNGVVDDSQLPKDRFSAERLKGVDSTLKIQPAKLEDSAVYLCASSFDGFGQGPYEQYFGPGTRLTVT.

The sample holds many counts of this clonotype. The chain employs TRBV29-1 and TRBJ1-1; D is ambiguous. V lost 5 bases, J lost 1 base, and 8 bases lay in between. CDR1 and CDR2 (germline): SQVTM, ANQGSEA. This CDR3 contains 12 residues. CDR3 amino acids: CSVRLRNTEAFF. CDR3 bases: TGCAGCGTTCGTCTTAGGAACACTGAAGCTTTCTTT.

The chain carries TRBV6-2 or TRBV6-3 and TRBJ1-2, with 7 positions matching TRBD1. The germline V gene has CDR1 MNHEY and CDR2 SVGEGT. Trimming cost V 5 bases and J 0 bases; bases outside gene matches: 3. The CDR3 contains 14 residues. Here the CDR3 reads CASSGTEANYGYTF. The CDR3 bases are TGTGCCAGCAGTGGGACAGAAGCTAACTATGGCTACACCTTC.

This chain uses TRBV6-2 or TRBV6-3 with TRBJ1-2; TRBD1 is a possible D gene (6 bases). Trimming took 4 bases from V and 3 from J, leaving 15 bases between them. The germline gives CDR1 MNHEY, CDR2 SVGEGT. This CDR3 contains 15 residues. Here the CDR3 reads CASSSTGAQDYGYTF. The CDR3 DNA reads as TGTGCCAGCAGTTCCACGGGGGCGCAGGACTATGGCTACACCTTC.

The chain recombines TRBV19 with TRBJ1-5; D is unresolved. In germline, CDR1 is LNHDA, CDR2 SQIVND (reference sequence). The CDR3 is 16 amino acids. V was clipped by 1 base and J by 7 bases, with 17 bases between them. This CDR3 is CASSIVSSRSGQPQHF. The CDR3 DNA sequence: TGTGCCAGTAGTATAGTCAGCTCTCGGTCAGGACAGCCCCAGCATTTT.

This clonotype was recorded at least ten times. V gene TRBV6-5 combines with J gene TRBJ1-2; possible D gene TRBD1, 6 bases. CDR1 is MNHEY and CDR2 is SVGAGI in the germline V gene. This CDR3 has 13 amino acids. The V end lost 0 bases, the J end lost 7 bases, and 9 bases lay between the germline ends. CDR3 DNA sequence: TGTGCCAGCAGTTACTCAAGGACAGCTGGCTACACCTTC. This translates into CASSYSRTAGYTF.

This clonotype was recorded at least ten times. The gene calls are TRBV20-1 and TRBJ1-6, with unresolved D. The CDR3 loop spans 15 amino acids. V was pared by 2 bases and J by 0 bases, with 8 bases between. Germline lookup yields CDR1 DFQATT and CDR2 SNEGSKA (reference sequence). The DNA of the CDR3 is TGCAGTGCTAGATTAATCAGCTCCTATAATTCACCCCTCCACTTT. Its translation: CSARLISSYNSPLHF.

This clonotype was detected ten times or more. V usage is TRBV28 and J usage is TRBJ1-2; D call uncertain. This CDR3 contains 19 residues. Trimming removed 4 bases from V and 0 bases from J, with 24 bases in between. In germline, CDR1 is MDHEN, CDR2 SYDVKM. CDR3 region: CASSSIGTSSSVPNYGYTF. The DNA for the CDR3 is TGTGCCAGCAGTTCAATAGGCACCAGCTCCTCCGTCCCTAACTATGGCTACACCTTC.

The CDR3 nucleotides read TGTGCCAGCAGCGGGACAGGGTTCGAGCAGTACTTC. Protein product: CASSGTGFEQYF. V is TRBV6-1 and J is TRBJ2-7; 9 nucleotides match TRBD1. There are 12 residues in the CDR3. The V segment lost 6 bases and the J segment 6 bases; nucleotides outside the gene matches: 3. Per the germline V gene, CDR1 is MNHNS and CDR2 is SASEGT.

This clonotype has at least ten counts. This chain links TRBV27 with TRBJ1-1; no reliable D call. The CDR3 spans 14 residues. V was shortened by 5 bases and J by 0 bases, with 10 bases between the two germline ends. Germline loops: CDR1 MNHEY, CDR2 SMNVEV (reference sequence). Here the CDR3 DNA reads TGTGCCAGCAGTCAACGGACCATGAACACTGAAGCTTTCTTT. It encodes CASSQRTMNTEAFF.

This clonotype was detected many times. The chain has TRBV11-2 and TRBJ2-5; D gene uncertain. This CDR3 has 15 amino acids. The germline V gene encodes CDR1 SGHAT and CDR2 FQNNGV. The V gene lost 2 bases and the J gene lost 2 bases, with 12 bases spanning the gap. The chain's CDR3 is CASSLIWSAQETQYF. The CDR3 nucleotides read TGTGCCAGCAGCTTAATCTGGTCTGCGCAAGAGACCCAGTACTTC.

This clonotype occurred many times. The CDR3 loop is CASSYRDRGSNQPQHF. The CDR3 nucleotides are TGTGCCAGCAGTTACCGGGACAGGGGAAGCAATCAGCCCCAGCATTTT. This chain uses TRBV6-2 or TRBV6-3 with TRBJ1-5; the match to TRBD1 covers 10 bases. CDR1 MNHEY and CDR2 SVGEGT come from the germline V gene. The CDR3 covers 16 residues. The trim removed 2 bases at V and 1 base at J, leaving 2 bases unmatched.

The rearrangement links TRBV25-1 to TRBJ2-7; TRBD1 agrees at 9 bases. Germline CDR1 and CDR2: MGHDK and SYGVNS. V trimming: 2 bases; J trimming: 7 bases; junction bases outside the gene matches: 9. The CDR3 runs to 15 residues. The DNA for the CDR3 is TGTGCCAGCAGTGAACCGGGACAGGGACTTGGTGAGCAGTACTTC. It yields the protein CASSEPGQGLGEQYF.

This clonotype was seen a few times. The genes are TRBV18 and TRBJ2-2, with unresolved D. There are 14 residues in the CDR3. Between the trimmed V and J ends, which lost 1 base and 8 bases, there was a span of 11 bases. Germline CDR1 KGHSH, CDR2 LQKENI. CDR3 residues: CASSPLEVEGELFF. CDR3 DNA sequence: TGTGCCAGCTCACCACTCGAAGTGGAAGGGGAGCTGTTTTTT.

This clonotype was recorded many times. The chain couples TRBV7-9 to TRBJ1-2; TRBD1 agrees at 7 bases. The CDR3 covers 12 residues. CDR1 and CDR2 from the germline V gene are SEHNR and FQNEAQ (reference sequence). J lost 7 bases, V lost 5 bases, and 4 bases had no gene match. This chain's CDR3 is CASSPTGVGYTF. CDR3 DNA sequence: TGTGCCAGCAGCCCTACAGGGGTTGGCTACACCTTC.

This clonotype was picked up many times. The chain is built from TRBV20-1 and TRBJ1-2; D call uncertain. The CDR3 is made up of 13 amino acids. Trimming stripped 7 bases from V and 2 bases from J, with 14 bases between. Germline CDR1 is DFQATT and CDR2 is SNEGSKA (reference sequence). This chain's CDR3 is CSGLTRGNYGYTF. The CDR3 nucleotides are TGCAGTGGATTAACACGCGGGAACTATGGCTACACCTTC.

V gene TRBV6-5 combines with J gene TRBJ2-7; 12 nucleotides align to TRBD2. The ends lost 0 bases at V and 9 bases at J; junction bases unmatched: 6. The germline gives CDR1 MNHEY, CDR2 SVGAGI. The CDR3 extends over 15 amino acids. CDR3 DNA sequence: TGTGCCAGCAGTTACTCCCTAGCGGGGGGGCAGAGGCAGTACTTC. Translated: CASSYSLAGGQRQYF.

V is TRBV6-5 and J is TRBJ2-7; 8 bases agree with TRBD1. V lost 3 bases, J lost 3 bases, and 7 bases stayed unmatched. Per the germline V gene, CDR1 is MNHEY and CDR2 is SVGAGI. The CDR3 has 15 amino acids. CDR3 loop: CASSYPGTGDYEQYF. The CDR3 coding sequence is TGTGCCAGCAGTTATCCCGGGACAGGCGACTACGAGCAGTACTTC.

This clonotype was counted ten times or more. The V call is TRBV19, the J call TRBJ1-1; no reliable D call. Germline assignment: CDR1 LNHDA and CDR2 SQIVND (reference sequence). The CDR3 totals 13 residues. The V gene lost 7 bases and the J gene lost 0 bases, with 9 bases spanning the gap. CDR3 DNA sequence: TGTGCCAGTATAGGACGGATGAACACTGAAGCTTTCTTT. It specifies CASIGRMNTEAFF.

This clonotype was seen ten or more times. The chain employs TRBV6-1 and TRBJ1-5; D may be TRBD1 (6 bases). The germline V gene has CDR1 MNHNS and CDR2 SASEGT. V lost 6 bases and J lost 4, with 16 bases in between. The CDR3 is 15 amino acids. CDR3: CASSTWRGGNQPQHF. In DNA, the CDR3 is TGTGCCAGCAGCACATGGAGGGGGGGAAATCAGCCCCAGCATTTT.

This clonotype was detected many times. The chain links TRBV18 to TRBJ2-7, with D unresolved. CDR3 length: 12 amino acids. V lost 2 bases and J 2 bases, leaving 4 bases between the germline ends. Germline loops: CDR1 KGHSH, CDR2 LQKENI. The CDR3 region is CASSPFAYEQYF. The CDR3, as DNA: TGTGCCAGCTCACCATTCGCCTACGAGCAGTACTTC.